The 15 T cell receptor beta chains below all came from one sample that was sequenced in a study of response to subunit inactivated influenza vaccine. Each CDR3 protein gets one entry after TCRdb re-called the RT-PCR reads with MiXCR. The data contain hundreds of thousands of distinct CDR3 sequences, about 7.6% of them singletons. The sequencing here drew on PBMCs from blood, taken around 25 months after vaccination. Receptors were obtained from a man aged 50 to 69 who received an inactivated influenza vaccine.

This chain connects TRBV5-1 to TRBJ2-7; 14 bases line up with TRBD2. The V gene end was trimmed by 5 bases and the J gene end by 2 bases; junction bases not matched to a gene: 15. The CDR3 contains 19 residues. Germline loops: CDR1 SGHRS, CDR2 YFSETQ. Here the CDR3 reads CASRPGLAGGRPSTYEQYF. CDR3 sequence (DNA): TGCGCCAGCAGACCCGGACTAGCGGGAGGTCGCCCCAGCACCTACGAGCAGTACTTC.

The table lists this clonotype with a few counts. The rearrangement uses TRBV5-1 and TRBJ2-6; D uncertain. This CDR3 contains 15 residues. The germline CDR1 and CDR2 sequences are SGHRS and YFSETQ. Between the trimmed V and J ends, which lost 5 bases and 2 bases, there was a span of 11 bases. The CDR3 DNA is TGCGCCAGCAGTCCAAACTCGGCTGGGGCCAACGTCCTGACTTTC. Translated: CASSPNSAGANVLTF.

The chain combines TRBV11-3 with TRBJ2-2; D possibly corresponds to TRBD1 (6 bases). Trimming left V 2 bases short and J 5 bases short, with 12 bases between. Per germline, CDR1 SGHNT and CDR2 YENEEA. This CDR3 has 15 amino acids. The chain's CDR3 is CASSLQGSGTGELFF. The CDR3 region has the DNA TGTGCCAGCAGCTTACAGGGGTCCGGGACCGGGGAGCTGTTTTTT.

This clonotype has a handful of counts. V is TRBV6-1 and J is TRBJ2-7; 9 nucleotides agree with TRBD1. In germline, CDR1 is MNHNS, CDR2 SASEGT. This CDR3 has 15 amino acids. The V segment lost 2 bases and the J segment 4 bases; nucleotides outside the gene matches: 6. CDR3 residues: CASSEQFGTGYEQYF. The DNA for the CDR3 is TGTGCCAGCAGTGAACAATTCGGGACAGGGTACGAGCAGTACTTC.

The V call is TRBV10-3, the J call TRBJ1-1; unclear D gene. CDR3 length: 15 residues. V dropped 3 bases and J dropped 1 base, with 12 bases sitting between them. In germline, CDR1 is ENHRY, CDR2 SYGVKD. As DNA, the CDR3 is TGTGCCATCAGTGAATTGGAGACAACGAACACTGAAGCTTTCTTT. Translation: CAISELETTNTEAFF.

The CDR3 nucleotides read TGTGCCAGCAGTGGCCGGGACCGCCGGGACAGGGCTTTCTTT. Protein: CASSGRDRRDRAFF. This sequence joins TRBV25-1 and TRBJ1-1, with 8 bases that match TRBD1. Germline values: CDR1 MGHDK, CDR2 SYGVNS. With V trimmed by 4 bases and J by 11 bases, 12 bases remained unmatched. The CDR3 has 14 residues.

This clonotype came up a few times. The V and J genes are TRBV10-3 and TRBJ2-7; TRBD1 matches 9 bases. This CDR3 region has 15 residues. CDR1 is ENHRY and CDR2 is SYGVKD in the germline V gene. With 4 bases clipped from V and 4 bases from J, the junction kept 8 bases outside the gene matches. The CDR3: CAISVGGTGSYEQYF. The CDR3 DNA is TGTGCCATCAGTGTCGGAGGGACAGGGTCATACGAGCAGTACTTC.

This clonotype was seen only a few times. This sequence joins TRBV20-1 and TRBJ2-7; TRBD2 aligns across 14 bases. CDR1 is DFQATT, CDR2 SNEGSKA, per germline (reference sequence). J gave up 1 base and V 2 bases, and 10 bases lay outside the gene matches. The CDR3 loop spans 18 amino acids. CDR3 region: CSARPTSGRAGRSYEQYF. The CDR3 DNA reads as TGCAGTGCTAGACCGACTAGCGGGAGGGCCGGAAGGTCCTACGAGCAGTACTTC.

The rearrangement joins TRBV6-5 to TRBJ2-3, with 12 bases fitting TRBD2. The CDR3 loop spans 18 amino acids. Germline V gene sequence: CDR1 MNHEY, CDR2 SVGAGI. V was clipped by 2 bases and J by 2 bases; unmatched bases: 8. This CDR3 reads CASSYGPPSGRATDTQYF. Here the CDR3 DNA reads TGTGCCAGCAGTTACGGTCCCCCTAGCGGGAGGGCCACAGATACGCAGTATTTT.

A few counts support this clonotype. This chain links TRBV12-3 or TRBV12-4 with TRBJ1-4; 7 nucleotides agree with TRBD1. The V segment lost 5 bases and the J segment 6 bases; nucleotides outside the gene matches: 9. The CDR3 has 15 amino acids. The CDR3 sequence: CASSRATGHDEKLFF. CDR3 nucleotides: TGTGCCAGCAGTAGGGCGACAGGGCACGATGAAAAACTGTTTTTT.

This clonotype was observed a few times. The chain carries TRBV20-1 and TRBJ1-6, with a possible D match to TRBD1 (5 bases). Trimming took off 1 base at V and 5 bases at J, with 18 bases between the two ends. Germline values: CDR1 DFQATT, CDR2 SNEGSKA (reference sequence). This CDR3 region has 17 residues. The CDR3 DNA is TGCAGTGCTAGAGGGACACAAGGGTATGGGGATAATTCACCCCTCCACTTT. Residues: CSARGTQGYGDNSPLHF.

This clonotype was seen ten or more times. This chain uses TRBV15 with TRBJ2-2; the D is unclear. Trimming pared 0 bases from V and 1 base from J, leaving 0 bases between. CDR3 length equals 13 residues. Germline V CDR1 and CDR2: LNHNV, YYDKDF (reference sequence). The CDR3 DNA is TGTGCCACCAGCAGAGAGAACACCGGGGAGCTGTTTTTT. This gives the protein CATSRENTGELFF.

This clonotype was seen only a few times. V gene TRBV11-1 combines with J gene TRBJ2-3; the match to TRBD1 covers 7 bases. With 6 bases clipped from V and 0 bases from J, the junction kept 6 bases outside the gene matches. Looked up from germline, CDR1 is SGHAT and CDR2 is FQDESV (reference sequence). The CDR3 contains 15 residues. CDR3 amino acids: CASRLQGVSTDTQYF. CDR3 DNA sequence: TGTGCCAGCAGATTGCAGGGGGTTAGCACAGATACGCAGTATTTT.

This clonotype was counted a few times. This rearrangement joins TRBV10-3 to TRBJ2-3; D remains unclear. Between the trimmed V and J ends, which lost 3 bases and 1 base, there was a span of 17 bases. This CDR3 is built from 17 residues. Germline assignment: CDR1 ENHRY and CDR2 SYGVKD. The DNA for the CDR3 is TGTGCCATCAGTGATCTGGGCCATACCCACGGCACAGATACGCAGTATTTT. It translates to CAISDLGHTHGTDTQYF.

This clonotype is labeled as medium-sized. The CDR3: CASSLEGQGGQPQHF. For the CDR3, the DNA is TGTGCCAGCTCCCTTGAGGGGCAGGGAGGTCAGCCCCAGCATTTT. The chain joins TRBV12-3 or TRBV12-4 to TRBJ1-5; D is perhaps TRBD1 (5 bases). V was clipped by 8 bases and J by 6 bases, with 20 bases between them. The CDR3 totals 15 residues.